The 9 T cell receptor beta chains below were found in one sample sequenced in a study of control samples from healthy donors and cancer patients. Produced via immunoSEQ multiplex PCR; TCRdb's table is partial and in-frame only. This table holds about 140,000 clones, 94% found once. The sample taken for sequencing was blood. The receptors were gathered from a man aged 40-49 years in good health.

V and J are TRBV6-5 and TRBJ2-7; 11 bases agree with TRBD2. Trimming at V came to 8 bases and at J to 3 bases, leaving 6 bases not matched to a gene. CDR3 size: 14 residues. The V gene's germline CDR1 is MNHEY and CDR2 SVGAGI. Here the CDR3 DNA reads TGTGCCAGCGCGCTTGGGACTAGCGGCTACGAGCAGTACTTC. Protein sequence: CASALGTSGYEQYF.

The J gene is TRBJ2-5, the V gene TRBV24-1; TRBD1 matches 7 bases. V trimming: 6 bases; J trimming: 3 bases; junction bases outside the gene matches: 3. Per the germline V gene, CDR1 is KGHDR and CDR2 is SFDVKD. The CDR3 length is 13 residues. The CDR3 is CATSLGTEETQYF. As DNA, the CDR3 is TGTGCCACCAGTTTAGGGACAGAAGAGACCCAGTACTTC.

The chain is built from TRBV6-4 and TRBJ2-6, with D perhaps matching TRBD2 (5 bases). V dropped 0 bases and J dropped 0 bases, with 6 bases sitting between them. The CDR3 length is 16 residues. Germline-derived CDR1 and CDR2 are MRHNA and SNTAGT. The CDR3 is CASSDSEVSGANVLTF. The CDR3 DNA reads as TGTGCCAGCAGTGACTCGGAGGTCTCTGGGGCCAACGTCCTGACTTTC.

The gene calls are TRBV5-6 and TRBJ1-5; the D gene is possibly TRBD1 (5 bases). Germline CDR1 and CDR2: SGHDT and YYEEEE. This CDR3 comprises 18 residues. Between the trimmed V and J ends, which lost 5 bases and 4 bases, there was a span of 25 bases. DNA for the CDR3: TGTGCCAGCAGTTTTACGAGGGGCGCGTCAGGATATAATCAGCCCCAGCATTTT. Its translation is CASSFTRGASGYNQPQHF.

In this sample, this clone turned up once. The chain carries TRBV10-1 and TRBJ2-2, with 8 nucleotides matching TRBD2. J was trimmed by 7 bases and V by 3 bases; bases with no gene match: 10. Germline V CDR1 and CDR2: WNHNN, SYGVQD (reference sequence). The CDR3 loop spans 16 amino acids. DNA of the CDR3: TGCGCCAGCAGTGACCCCCGGGAGGGCATTGACGGGGAGCTGTTTTTT. It yields the protein CASSDPREGIDGELFF.

The chain combines TRBV16 with TRBJ1-5, with D hard to call. Germline lookup yields CDR1 KGHSY and CDR2 FQNENV. The V end lost 2 bases, the J end lost 1 base, and 6 bases lay between the germline ends. The CDR3 covers 14 residues. CDR3 bases: TGTGCCAGCAGCCAAACCAACAGCAATCAGCCCCAGCATTTT. Translating it yields CASSQTNSNQPQHF.

This clone has a single count. The rearrangement uses TRBV5-5 and TRBJ2-7; D perhaps matches TRBD1 (5 bases). This CDR3 has 14 residues. V shed 2 bases and J shed 3 bases, with 12 bases lying between them. The germline V gene has CDR1 SGHKS and CDR2 YYEKEE (reference sequence). The CDR3 DNA is TGTGCCAGCAGCTTAATGGACACAGACTACGAGCAGTACTTC. The encoded protein is CASSLMDTDYEQYF.

The CDR3 coding sequence is TGTGGTTTTTTCGGACAGGGCGGAAAACAGCCCCAGCATTTT. Translated: CGFFGQGGKQPQHF. The rearrangement joins TRBV27 to TRBJ1-5; 8 bases fit TRBD1. This CDR3 has 14 amino acids. Germline CDR1 and CDR2: MNHEY and SMNVEV (reference sequence).

The rearrangement joins TRBV5-1 to TRBJ2-5, with 15 bases matching TRBD2. Germline-derived CDR1 and CDR2 are SGHRS and YFSETQ. The CDR3 runs 19 residues. Unmatched junction bases numbered 14, after V lost 4 bases and J lost 4 bases. The CDR3 loop is CASSIGTSGRPGSLETQYF. In DNA, the CDR3 is TGCGCCAGCAGCATCGGGACTAGCGGGAGGCCGGGTAGTTTAGAGACCCAGTACTTC.